These 14 T cell receptor beta chains share one sample of origin, sequenced in a study of T cell responses to AZD1222 COVID-19 vaccine. The assay was immunoSEQ multiplex PCR, and TCRdb's table has in-frame clones only and misses some. The data contain approximately 150,000 clones, roughly nine tenths of them singletons. The sequencing here drew on peripheral blood, taken 28 days after the second AZD1222 dose. Receptors were obtained from an adult who received the AZD1222 COVID-19 vaccine.

The genes are TRBV6-5 and TRBJ2-7; possibly TRBD1 or TRBD2 for D (7 bases each). The CDR3 consists of 12 residues. Trimming left V 5 bases short and J 6 bases short, with 11 bases between. The germline gives CDR1 MNHEY, CDR2 SVGAGI. The CDR3 DNA sequence: TGTGCCAGCAGTACAGGGGAGGGCGAGCAGTACTTC. Translated, it gives CASSTGEGEQYF.

The chain has TRBV6-1 and TRBJ1-2, with 10 positions matching TRBD1. CDR3 length: 13 residues. Germline CDR1 and CDR2: MNHNS and SASEGT. Unmatched junction bases numbered 3, after V lost 3 bases and J lost 8 bases. The CDR3 sequence is CASSETGGWGYTF. CDR3 bases: TGTGCCAGCAGTGAGACAGGGGGCTGGGGCTACACCTTC.

Regarding this clone: The limits of the CDR3 on the DNA are not certain, so only TCRdb's listed CDR3 is given. The rearrangement uses TRBV27 and TRBJ1-1; the DNA was not used to check the table's D call, TRBD1. CDR1 is MNHEY, CDR2 SMNVEV, per germline (reference sequence). Counting both end residues, the CDR3 totals 17 amino acids. CDR3 loop: CASSFGPGGSGNTEAFF.

This chain uses TRBV18 with TRBJ1-2; a possible D gene is TRBD1 (5 bases). The CDR3 runs to 13 residues. Germline values: CDR1 KGHSH, CDR2 LQKENI. The V end was cut by 6 bases, the J end by 1 base, with 9 bases between. The CDR3, as DNA: TGTGCCAGCTCGACGGACATTAACTATGGCTACACCTTC. This sequence encodes CASSTDINYGYTF. The full variable domain, completed using reference TRBV18 and TRBJ1-2, is NAGVMQNPRHLVRRRGQEARLRCSPMKGHSHVYWYRQLPEEGLKFMVYLQKENIIDESGMPKERFSAEFPKEGPSILRIQQVVRGDSAAYFCASSTDINYGYTFGSGTRLTVV.

CDR3 sequence: CASSFNKGITGELFF. The CDR3 DNA reads as TGTGCCAGCAGCTTTAATAAGGGAATCACCGGGGAGCTGTTTTTT. The chain employs TRBV5-6 and TRBJ2-2, with unresolved D. Looked up from germline, CDR1 is SGHDT and CDR2 is YYEEEE. The CDR3 sequence is 15 residues long. Trimming shortened V by 2 bases and J by 4 bases, and 12 bases separated the two germline ends.

This chain links TRBV4-2 with TRBJ1-1; D is ambiguous. Per germline, CDR1 LGHNA and CDR2 YNFKEQ. CDR3 length: 14 residues. V dropped 0 bases and J dropped 6 bases, with 11 bases sitting between them. CDR3 nucleotides: TGTGCCAGCAGCCAAGATTGGGGTCGGGCTGAAGCTTTCTTT. Amino acid sequence: CASSQDWGRAEAFF.

This chain uses TRBV6-2 or TRBV6-3 with TRBJ1-1; D is possibly TRBD1 (5 bases). Trimming took off 2 bases at V and 3 bases at J, with 19 bases between the two ends. The CDR3 contains 17 residues. Germline lookup yields CDR1 MNHEY and CDR2 SVGEGT. CDR3 nucleotides: TGTGCCAGCAGTTACGTGGTGGGGCAGGGTCCTCACACTGAAGCTTTCTTT. Translation: CASSYVVGQGPHTEAFF.

The chain employs TRBV29-1 and TRBJ2-1, with TRBD1 matching over 9 bases. J was trimmed by 6 bases and V by 7 bases; bases with no gene match: 4. The CDR3 spans 12 residues. The germline CDR1 and CDR2 sequences are SQVTM and ANQGSEA. The CDR3 sequence: CSAGTGLNEQFF. The CDR3 DNA reads TGCAGCGCTGGGACAGGGCTCAATGAGCAGTTCTTC.

The chain combines TRBV7-9 with TRBJ2-7, with TRBD2 matching over 10 bases. The length of the CDR3 is 17 residues. V dropped 5 bases and J dropped 2; count of bases not matched to a gene: 12. The germline CDR1 and CDR2 sequences are SEHNR and FQNEAQ (reference sequence). The CDR3, as DNA: TGTGCCAGCAGCCCCGAGAGGGGACTAGCGCAGGCCTACGAGCAGTACTTC. It yields the protein CASSPERGLAQAYEQYF. Drawing the rest from reference TRBV7-9 and TRBJ2-7, the complete variable domain is DTGVSQNPRHKITKRGQNVTFRCDPISEHNRLYWYRQTLGQGPEFLTYFQNEAQLEKSRLLSDRFSAERPKGSFSTLEIQRTEQGDSAMYLCASSPERGLAQAYEQYFGPGTRLTVT.

V and J are TRBV10-3 and TRBJ2-5, with D unclear. The CDR3 extends over 13 amino acids. Germline V CDR1 and CDR2: ENHRY, SYGVKD. Deletions cut 0 bases from V and 3 bases from J, with 5 bases between. The CDR3 DNA is TGTGCCATCAGTGAGTCCAGAAAAGAGACCCAGTACTTC. Its protein product is CAISESRKETQYF.

The chain has TRBV19 and TRBJ1-2; the D is unclear. Germline V CDR1 and CDR2: LNHDA, SQIVND (reference sequence). V lost 0 bases to trimming and J lost 4 bases, with 9 bases between them. The CDR3 is 14 amino acids. The CDR3: CASSIDQARYGYTF. The CDR3 coding sequence is TGTGCCAGTAGTATAGATCAGGCCCGCTATGGCTACACCTTC.

The chain carries TRBV6-4 and TRBJ1-1; D might be TRBD1 (5 bases). CDR3 size: 18 residues. V lost 0 bases and J lost 0, with 17 bases in between. The germline gives CDR1 MRHNA, CDR2 SNTAGT. CDR3 residues: CASSDSPGPVGVNTEAFF. CDR3 in DNA: TGTGCCAGCAGTGACTCGCCGGGGCCCGTCGGGGTGAACACTGAAGCTTTCTTT.

The genes are TRBV30 and TRBJ2-5; weak D call: TRBD1 (7 bases). CDR3 size: 18 residues. Trimming cost V 8 bases and J 3 bases, with 31 bases left between them. Germline V CDR1 and CDR2: GTSNPN, SVGIG (reference sequence). The CDR3 spells CARIVTTPGGTIEETQYF. CDR3 in DNA: TGTGCCCGTATTGTCACCACCCCAGGGGGGACGATCGAAGAGACCCAGTACTTC.

This chain joins TRBV11-3 and TRBJ2-2, with D perhaps TRBD2 (6 bases). V was clipped by 1 base and J by 1 base, with 10 bases between them. The CDR3 covers 16 residues. Germline V CDR1 and CDR2: SGHNT, YENEEA. In DNA, the CDR3 is TGTGCCAGCAGCTTAGCCCTTAGCGGGAACACCGGGGAGCTGTTTTTT. It translates to CASSLALSGNTGELFF.